Listed here are 29 T cell receptor beta chains from one sample, sequenced in a study of T cell repertoires in cytomegalovirus infection. TCRdb re-derived calls from the reads in MiXCR, one entry per CDR3 protein. The sample holds 500,000 or so distinct CDR3 sequences, about 15% seen once. The source material was CD8+ T cells from PBMCs. The receptors originated from a human donor in good health (CMV status not recorded). Some clones in this sample may be carry-over from other donors' samples.

The V and J genes are TRBV19 and TRBJ2-1, with D perhaps TRBD2 (5 bases). Germline V gene lookup returns CDR1 LNHDA and CDR2 SQIVND (reference sequence). CDR3 length: 15 residues. V lost 5 bases and J 3 bases, leaving 14 bases between the germline ends. CDR3 residues: CASSEGAESYNEQFF. DNA for the CDR3: TGTGCCAGTAGTGAGGGAGCGGAGAGCTACAATGAGCAGTTCTTC.

The rearrangement links TRBV10-3 to TRBJ2-1, with D possibly matching TRBD2 (6 bases). There are 13 residues in the CDR3. V was trimmed by 8 bases and J by 4 bases, leaving 12 bases between them. The germline V gene encodes CDR1 ENHRY and CDR2 SYGVKD. CDR3 residues: CAIGDSTYNEQFF. CDR3 nucleotides: TGTGCCATCGGGGACTCCACTTACAATGAGCAGTTCTTC.

This chain links TRBV27 with TRBJ1-1; 9 nucleotides agree with TRBD1. V trimming: 5 bases; J trimming: 4 bases; junction bases outside the gene matches: 8. The germline V gene encodes CDR1 MNHEY and CDR2 SMNVEV (reference sequence). This CDR3 comprises 15 residues. CDR3 loop: CASSTRTGDVTEAFF. CDR3 in DNA: TGTGCCAGCAGTACCAGGACAGGGGATGTCACTGAAGCTTTCTTT.

This clonotype was detected only a few times. The chain combines TRBV24-1 with TRBJ2-4, with no clear D. CDR1 KGHDR and CDR2 SFDVKD come from the germline V gene. The CDR3 extends over 11 amino acids. With 6 bases removed from V and 11 bases from J, the gap between germline ends came to 10 bases. The CDR3 bases are TGTGCCACCAGTTTTCTGGGTCTTCAGTACTTC. As protein: CATSFLGLQYF.

This clonotype was observed at least ten times. The V gene is TRBV19, the J gene TRBJ2-1; D possibly corresponds to TRBD2 (6 bases). V was pared by 10 bases and J by 7 bases, with 17 bases between. Germline CDR1 reads LNHDA; CDR2 reads SQIVND (reference sequence). The CDR3 totals 13 residues. The CDR3 reads CATSAGTRNEQFF. CDR3 sequence (DNA): TGTGCCACCTCCGCGGGGACCCGGAATGAGCAGTTCTTC.

This clonotype showed up just a few times. The gene calls are TRBV2 and TRBJ2-3; D not resolved. This CDR3 is 17 amino acids long. Trimming left V 3 bases short and J 4 bases short, with 20 bases between. CDR1 SNHLY and CDR2 FYNNEI come from the germline V gene. CDR3 region: CASSEGELESISDTQYF. CDR3 DNA: TGTGCCAGCAGTGAGGGTGAATTGGAGAGTATATCAGATACGCAGTATTTT.

This sequence joins TRBV20-1 and TRBJ1-2, with 7 bases lining up with TRBD1. Looked up from germline, CDR1 is DFQATT and CDR2 is SNEGSKA (reference sequence). V lost 1 base and J lost 8; bases outside the gene matches: 10. The CDR3 loop spans 14 amino acids. The CDR3 reads CSARGGTAAGGYTF. CDR3 nucleotides: TGCAGTGCTAGAGGCGGGACAGCCGCTGGCGGCTACACCTTC.

The table lists this clonotype with a few counts. The rearrangement joins TRBV29-1 to TRBJ2-7; the D is unclear. CDR3 size: 15 residues. Between the trimmed V and J ends, which lost 2 bases and 0 bases, there was a span of 14 bases. Germline CDR1 is SQVTM and CDR2 is ANQGSEA. Written as DNA, the CDR3 is TGCAGCGTTGAATCGGGTGGCACCAGCTCCTACGAGCAGTACTTC. Its protein is CSVESGGTSSYEQYF.

This clonotype showed up just a few times. V usage is TRBV28 and J usage is TRBJ1-2; the D is unclear. This CDR3 is 12 amino acids long. Germline CDR1 is MDHEN and CDR2 is SYDVKM. The ends were cut back, 6 bases at V and 4 bases at J, with 9 bases in the middle. The CDR3 reads CASSEVSYGYTF. The CDR3 DNA follows: TGTGCCAGCAGCGAGGTTAGCTATGGCTACACCTTC.

This clonotype has ten or more counts. The chain carries TRBV28 and TRBJ2-2, with D tentatively TRBD1 or TRBD2 (5 bases each). V gave up 6 bases and J gave up 6 bases, with 11 bases separating them. Per germline, CDR1 MDHEN and CDR2 SYDVKM. CDR3 length: 13 residues. Here the CDR3 DNA reads TGTGCCAGCAGGGTACTGGGGGCCGGGGAGCTGTTTTTT. It is translated as CASRVLGAGELFF.

In this sample, this clonotype turned up many times. This sequence joins TRBV6-1 and TRBJ2-1; possible D gene TRBD2, 6 bases. The CDR3 loop spans 15 amino acids. V was trimmed by 6 bases and J by 5 bases, leaving 17 bases between them. CDR1 and CDR2 (germline): MNHNS, SASEGT. DNA of the CDR3: TGTGCCAGCAGGAATGGGCGGGACGTTAACAATGAGCAGTTCTTC. Its protein product is CASRNGRDVNNEQFF.

Concerning this clonotype itself: Possible read error: a much larger clone is one base away. The genes are TRBV27 and TRBJ2-7; D gene unclear. The germline V gene has CDR1 MNHEY and CDR2 SMNVEV (reference sequence). V was trimmed by 5 bases and J by 2 bases, leaving 16 bases between them. There are 15 residues in the CDR3. CDR3 protein: CASSPLECKTYEQYF. The CDR3 bases are TGTGCCAGCAGTCCCCTCGAGTGCAAGACCTACGAGCAGTACTTC.

V and J are TRBV14 and TRBJ2-2; D may be TRBD1 (5 bases). CDR1 and CDR2 from the germline V gene are SGHDN and FVKESK. Trimming removed 4 bases at V and 3 bases at J, with 21 bases between. The CDR3 runs to 18 residues. The chain's CDR3 is CASSLYSAREKDTGELFF. The CDR3 coding sequence is TGTGCCAGCAGCCTCTATTCTGCCAGGGAAAAGGACACCGGGGAGCTGTTTTTT.

Notes on this clonotype: A read error may be the cause here, since a much bigger clone is one base away. V is TRBV12-3 or TRBV12-4 and J is TRBJ2-4, with a tentative D call TRBD1 (6 bases). This CDR3 comprises 14 residues. V shed 7 bases and J shed 3 bases, with 13 bases lying between them. CDR3 sequence (DNA): TGTGCCAGCACCCCGGGACATTTCAAAAACATTCAGTACTTC. Translation gives CASTPGHFKNIQYF.

This clonotype was detected ten times or more. The gene calls are TRBV6-1 and TRBJ2-1; 7 bases map to TRBD2. The CDR3 is 16 residues long. Germline loops: CDR1 MNHNS, CDR2 SASEGT. V dropped 2 bases and J dropped 6; count of bases not matched to a gene: 10. CDR3: CASSEYEGEGRNEQFF. In DNA form, the CDR3 reads TGTGCCAGCAGTGAATACGAAGGGGAGGGCCGCAATGAGCAGTTCTTC.

This clonotype was counted ten times or more. The chain employs TRBV7-9 and TRBJ2-7, with 11 bases lining up with TRBD1. The CDR3 sequence is 14 residues long. Germline trimming cut 6 bases from V and 6 bases from J; bases unmatched to any gene: 7. Germline loops: CDR1 SEHNR, CDR2 FQNEAQ (reference sequence). The CDR3 DNA reads as TGTGCCAGCAGAGCGGACAGGGGGCTCTTCGAGCAGTACTTC. Protein: CASRADRGLFEQYF.

This clonotype turned up a few times. The rearrangement joins TRBV10-3 to TRBJ1-1, with D hard to call. The CDR3 runs 12 residues. Germline CDR1 reads ENHRY; CDR2 reads SYGVKD. Trimming shortened V by 3 bases and J by 1 base, and 3 bases separated the two germline ends. For the CDR3, the DNA is TGTGCCATCAGTGACGAGAACACTGAAGCTTTCTTT. Its protein product is CAISDENTEAFF.

Many counts were recorded for this clonotype. The chain carries TRBV12-3 or TRBV12-4 and TRBJ1-2, with 11 positions matching TRBD1. CDR3 size: 14 residues. The J segment lost 8 bases and the V segment lost 6 bases, leaving 8 bases of the junction unmatched. The chain's CDR3 is CASRPGTGGWGYTF. The CDR3 nucleotides read TGTGCCAGCAGACCCGGGACAGGGGGATGGGGCTACACCTTC.

This clonotype was detected a few times. V and J are TRBV6-1 and TRBJ1-3; D remains unclear. Trimming removed 5 bases from V and 1 base from J, with 6 bases in between. The CDR3 extends over 13 amino acids. From germline, CDR1 is MNHNS and CDR2 SASEGT. The CDR3 DNA sequence: TGTGCCAGCAGTCCACTTTCTGGAAACACCATATATTTT. It translates to CASSPLSGNTIYF.

At least ten counts were recorded for this clonotype. The J gene is TRBJ1-6, the V gene TRBV6-2 or TRBV6-3, with D unresolved. V was shortened by 2 bases and J by 4 bases, with 12 bases between the two germline ends. The germline V gene encodes CDR1 MNHEY and CDR2 SVGEGT. The CDR3 contains 16 residues. This chain's CDR3 is CASSYPETVYNSPLHF. For the CDR3, the DNA is TGTGCCAGCAGTTACCCGGAGACTGTTTATAATTCACCCCTCCACTTT.

This clonotype was seen ten or more times. This rearrangement joins TRBV7-9 to TRBJ2-5; 10 bases align to TRBD1. CDR3 size: 22 residues. Per the germline V gene, CDR1 is SEHNR and CDR2 is FQNEAQ (reference sequence). V shed 2 bases and J 5 bases; nucleotides not matched to a gene: 26. CDR3 sequence (DNA): TGTGCCAGCAGCTTAATCGAGCGCCCGTGGACAGGGGGGGCCCCATCCCCGGAGACCCAGTACTTC. Amino acids: CASSLIERPWTGGAPSPETQYF.

The V gene is TRBV19, the J gene TRBJ2-7; D not resolved. Trimming took 5 bases from V and 6 from J, leaving 20 bases between them. Germline CDR1 is LNHDA and CDR2 is SQIVND (reference sequence). The CDR3 consists of 15 residues. CDR3 nucleotides: TGTGCCAGTAGTCCCAAGCTGACTCAAAGGGTCGAGCAGTACTTC. This encodes CASSPKLTQRVEQYF.

A few counts support this clonotype. This chain links TRBV29-1 with TRBJ1-1; 8 bases line up with TRBD1. The germline V gene has CDR1 SQVTM and CDR2 ANQGSEA. This CDR3 is 14 amino acids long. The V and J ends lost 5 bases and 0 bases, in that order; junction bases with no gene match: 5. The CDR3 loop is CSVSKDRVNTEAFF. CDR3 nucleotides: TGCAGCGTTTCTAAGGACAGGGTGAACACTGAAGCTTTCTTT. The full variable domain, with the rest looked up from reference TRBV29-1 and TRBJ1-1, is SAVISQKPSRDICQRGTSLTIQCQVDSQVTMMFWYRQQPGQSLTLIATANQGSEATYESGFVIDKFPISRPNLTFSTLTVSNMSPEDSSIYLCSVSKDRVNTEAFFGQGTRLTVV.

This clonotype was seen only a few times. The V gene is TRBV27, the J gene TRBJ1-1, with a weak D call TRBD1 (6 bases). The germline gives CDR1 MNHEY, CDR2 SMNVEV (reference sequence). This CDR3 has 13 amino acids. V lost 10 bases to trimming and J lost 1 base, with 13 bases between them. The CDR3 coding sequence is TGTGCCACGAGGGGGGCAGGGAACACTGAAGCTTTCTTT. Encoded protein: CATRGAGNTEAFF.

The chain has TRBV28 and TRBJ2-7, with D tentatively TRBD2 (6 bases). This CDR3 has 14 amino acids. Trimming removed 6 bases at V and 3 bases at J, with 15 bases between. Looked up from germline, CDR1 is MDHEN and CDR2 is SYDVKM. CDR3 nucleotides: TGTGCCAGCAGGTCACGGGACTCCTACTACGAGCAGTACTTC. Its translation is CASRSRDSYYEQYF.

At least ten counts were recorded for this clonotype. The chain recombines TRBV7-6 with TRBJ1-1; unclear D gene. There are 13 residues in the CDR3. V gave up 1 base and J gave up 4 bases, with 7 bases separating them. In germline, CDR1 is SGHVS, CDR2 FNYEAQ. CDR3 sequence: CASSLGKGTEAFF. For the CDR3, the DNA is TGTGCCAGCAGCTTAGGGAAGGGCACTGAAGCTTTCTTT.

This chain links TRBV7-9 with TRBJ1-1; D ambiguous. V lost 2 bases and J 0 bases, leaving 19 bases between the germline ends. The germline V gene has CDR1 SEHNR and CDR2 FQNEAQ (reference sequence). There are 18 residues in the CDR3. The DNA for the CDR3 is TGTGCCAGCAGCTTAATTTCAACGGGATTACCTATGAACACTGAAGCTTTCTTT. Translating gives CASSLISTGLPMNTEAFF.

This clonotype was observed at least ten times. The chain uses TRBV27 and TRBJ1-5; no definite D call. Germline CDR1 MNHEY, CDR2 SMNVEV (reference sequence). Trimming took off 0 bases at V and 0 bases at J, with 6 bases between the two ends. The CDR3 extends over 15 amino acids. Here the CDR3 reads CASSLSSYSNQPQHF. The CDR3 DNA follows: TGTGCCAGCAGTTTATCGTCTTATAGCAATCAGCCCCAGCATTTT.

V gene TRBV27 combines with J gene TRBJ1-1, with D perhaps matching TRBD1 (6 bases). This CDR3 spans 14 amino acids. Germline V lookup: CDR1 MNHEY, CDR2 SMNVEV (reference sequence). Trimming left V 3 bases short and J 8 bases short, with 16 bases between. CDR3: CASSLYRDGAEAFF. CDR3 in DNA: TGTGCCAGCAGTTTGTACAGGGACGGGGCGGAAGCTTTCTTT.